One sample yielded the 7 T cell receptor beta chains listed below, sequenced in a study of CD8 T cell repertoires and HIV-1 epitope variants. Generated by immunoSEQ multiplex PCR, the TCRdb table keeps only in-frame clones and is missing some. The table shows tens of thousands of clones, with approximately 70% occurring only once. The specimen was uncultured baseline CD8+ T cells from peripheral blood mononuclear cells (PBMCs). Source of these receptors: a male donor with HIV.

V is TRBV4-3 and J is TRBJ2-7; TRBD2 might be the D (6 bases). Per germline, CDR1 LGHNA and CDR2 YSLEER. The ends were cut back, 1 base at V and 2 bases at J, with 18 bases in the middle. This CDR3 spans 17 amino acids. The CDR3 is CASSQVLASGLAYEQYF. CDR3 DNA: TGCGCCAGCAGCCAAGTGCTAGCGTCGGGTTTGGCCTACGAGCAGTACTTC.

Sample share makes this clone medium-sized (0.01 to 0.1%). The CDR3 nucleotides are TGTGCCAGCAGTCCTGGACTGAGAGACGGTACGCAGTATTTT. Translating it yields CASSPGLRDGTQYF. The chain joins TRBV6-5 to TRBJ2-3; possibly TRBD2 for D (5 bases). V was clipped by 5 bases and J by 8 bases, with 17 bases between them. The CDR3 sequence is 14 residues long. Germline assignment: CDR1 MNHEY and CDR2 SVGAGI.

The chain employs TRBV2 and TRBJ1-6; D remains ambiguous. There are 16 residues in the CDR3. CDR1 and CDR2 from the germline V gene are SNHLY and FYNNEI. The V gene lost 1 base and the J gene lost 3 bases, with 10 bases spanning the gap. CDR3 sequence: CASSEEVGYYNSPLHF. DNA of the CDR3: TGTGCCAGCAGTGAAGAGGTGGGTTACTATAATTCACCCCTCCACTTT. The complete variable domain, with remaining parts taken from reference TRBV2 and TRBJ1-6, reads EPEVTQTPSHQVTQMGQEVILRCVPISNHLYFYWYRQILGQKVEFLVSFYNNEISEKSEIFDDQFSVERPDGSNFTLKIRSTKLEDSAMYFCASSEEVGYYNSPLHFGNGTRLTVT.

The chain employs TRBV9 and TRBJ1-4; TRBD1 agrees at 7 bases. The CDR3 runs to 12 residues. The trim removed 7 bases at V and 5 bases at J, leaving 2 bases unmatched. Germline CDR1 reads SGDLS; CDR2 reads YYNGEE. Here the CDR3 reads CASQGENEKLFF. In DNA form, the CDR3 reads TGTGCCAGCCAGGGGGAAAATGAAAAACTGTTTTTT.

The gene calls are TRBV28 and TRBJ2-5; D is perhaps TRBD1 or TRBD2 (6 bases each). The ends were cut back, 3 bases at V and 5 bases at J, with 13 bases in the middle. This CDR3 region has 14 residues. CDR1 is MDHEN and CDR2 is SYDVKM in the germline V gene. In DNA, the CDR3 is TGTGCCAGCAGTTTCTCGGGGGCGGCGGAGACCCAGTACTTC. Its translation: CASSFSGAAETQYF.

This chain uses TRBV7-8 with TRBJ1-5, with 11 nucleotides matching TRBD1. Trimming at V came to 4 bases and at J to 2 bases, leaving 1 base not matched to a gene. CDR1 and CDR2 (germline): SGHVS, FQNEAQ. This CDR3 is built from 15 residues. The CDR3 DNA reads as TGTGCCAGCAGCTGGGGACAGGGGGGCAATCAGCCCCAGCATTTT. It is translated as CASSWGQGGNQPQHF. The full variable domain, rest sourced from reference TRBV7-8 and TRBJ1-5, is GAGVSQSPRYKVAKRGQDVALRCDPISGHVSLFWYQQALGQGPEFLTYFQNEAQLDKSGLPSDRFFAERPEGSVSTLKIQRTQQEDSAVYLCASSWGQGGNQPQHFGDGTRLSIL.

This chain links TRBV7-7 with TRBJ2-7; 8 bases match TRBD1. Per the germline V gene, CDR1 is SSHAT and CDR2 is FNYEAQ (reference sequence). V gave up 2 bases and J gave up 0 bases; unmatched junction bases: 3. The CDR3 length is 15 residues. CDR3 protein: CASSLRTGLSYEQYF. The DNA of the CDR3 is TGTGCCAGCAGCTTACGGACAGGGCTCTCCTACGAGCAGTACTTC.